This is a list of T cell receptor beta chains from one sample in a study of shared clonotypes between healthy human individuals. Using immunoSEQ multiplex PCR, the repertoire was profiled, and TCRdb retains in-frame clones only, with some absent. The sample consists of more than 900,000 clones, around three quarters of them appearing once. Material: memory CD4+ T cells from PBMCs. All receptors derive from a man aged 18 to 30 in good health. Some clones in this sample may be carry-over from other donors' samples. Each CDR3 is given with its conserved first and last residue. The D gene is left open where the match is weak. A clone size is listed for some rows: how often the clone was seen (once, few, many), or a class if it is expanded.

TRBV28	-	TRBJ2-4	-	TGTGCCAGCAGTTTTTCGATAGAGGGAGTCCAACGATTAGCCAAAAACATTCAGTACTTC	CASSFSIEGVQRLAKNIQYF
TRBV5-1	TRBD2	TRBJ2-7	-	TGCGCCAGCAGCCCACAGGGAGCGGGAGCGGTAGAACCCGGGCAGTACTTC	CASSPQGAGAVEPGQYF
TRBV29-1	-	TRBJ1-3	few	TGCAGCGTTGACGGCCTAGATGGAAACACCATATATTTT	CSVDGLDGNTIYF
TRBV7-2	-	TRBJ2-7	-	TGTGCCAGCAGCTTATGGGACACCTCCTACGAGCAGTACTTC	CASSLWDTSYEQYF
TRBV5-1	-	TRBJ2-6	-	TGCGCCAGCAGCTTGGGGTTCAGGGCCAACGTCCTGACTTTC	CASSLGFRANVLTF
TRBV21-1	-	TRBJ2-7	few	TGTGCCAGCAGCATGACGGACAGGGGTGTAATTGGGGTTGACGAGCAGTACTTC	CASSMTDRGVIGVDEQYF
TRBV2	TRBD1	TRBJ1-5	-	TGTGCCAGCAGCTTGACAGGGGGACAGCCCCAGCATTTT	CASSLTGGQPQHF
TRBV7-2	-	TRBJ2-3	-	TGTGCCAGCAGCTGGCGGACCGCCACAGATACGCAGTATTTT	CASSWRTATDTQYF
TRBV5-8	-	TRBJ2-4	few	TGTGCCAGCAGCTTGGAGGACGAAATAGGCATTCAGTACTTC	CASSLEDEIGIQYF
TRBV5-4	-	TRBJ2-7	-	TGTGCCAGCAGCCTGGGCCGGGCAGATATCACCTACGAGCAGTACTTC	CASSLGRADITYEQYF
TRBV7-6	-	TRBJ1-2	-	TGTGCCAGCAGCTTAGCGGGCGGACGATATGGCTACACCTTC	CASSLAGGRYGYTF
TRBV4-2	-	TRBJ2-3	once	TGTGCCAGCACCCAGGCGCATCAGCCCACAGATACGCAGTATTTT	CASTQAHQPTDTQYF
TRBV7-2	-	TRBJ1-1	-	TGTGCCAGCAGTCGACAGCTGAACACTGAAGCTTTCTTT	CASSRQLNTEAFF
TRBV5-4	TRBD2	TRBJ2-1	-	TGTGCCAGCAGCGGGACGACTAGCGGGTTTCCGGGGGGAAATGAGCAGTTCTTC	CASSGTTSGFPGGNEQFF
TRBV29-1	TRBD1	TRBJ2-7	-	TGCAGAGTTGAAGGTGGGACAGGGGGCTTCGAGCAGTACTTC	CRVEGGTGGFEQYF
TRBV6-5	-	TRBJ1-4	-	TGTGCCAGCAGAAACGGGCTGTCTGGTGAAAAACTGTTTTTT	CASRNGLSGEKLFF
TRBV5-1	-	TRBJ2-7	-	TGCGCCAGCAGCGTTCCCTCTGAGGGGTACGAGCAGTACTTC	CASSVPSEGYEQYF
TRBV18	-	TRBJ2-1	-	TGTGCCAGCTCACCTCGGGCTCAGGGTAGCGAGCAGTTCTTC	CASSPRAQGSEQFF
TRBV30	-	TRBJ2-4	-	TGTGCCTGGAGTCGTCAGATCGGAACGAACATTCAGTACTTC	CAWSRQIGTNIQYF
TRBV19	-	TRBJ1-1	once	TGTGCCAGTAGGGACAGAATGAACACTGAAGCTTTCTTT	CASRDRMNTEAFF
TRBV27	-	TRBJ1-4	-	TGTGCCAGCGCTCGTGGGCTGGAGGAAAAACTGTTTTTT	CASARGLEEKLFF
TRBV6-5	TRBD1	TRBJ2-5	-	TGTGCCAGCAGTCACTACCGGACAGGGGGACAAGAGACCCAGTACTTC	CASSHYRTGGQETQYF
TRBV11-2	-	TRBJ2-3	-	TGTGCCAGCAGCTTCGGACCGGGCTGGCGGAGCACAGATACGCAGTATTTT	CASSFGPGWRSTDTQYF
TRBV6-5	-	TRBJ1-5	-	TGTGCCAGCAGTTACGACGTCTATAGCAATCAGCCCCAGCATTTT	CASSYDVYSNQPQHF
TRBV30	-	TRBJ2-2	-	TGTGCCTGGTTCCCTGACCCCACCGGGGAGCTGTTTTTT	CAWFPDPTGELFF
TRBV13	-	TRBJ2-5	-	TGTGCCAGCAGCTCCCGGTTGGAGGGGCGGGAGACCCAGTACTTC	CASSSRLEGRETQYF
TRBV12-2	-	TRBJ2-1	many	TGTGCAAGTCGCTTGACCCGTTTGAGGACCCGTTGGAATGAGCAGTTCTTC	CASRLTRLRTRWNEQFF
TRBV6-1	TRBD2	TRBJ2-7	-	TGTGCCAGCAGGGGGGTAGCGGGGCCCACCTACGAGCAGTACTTC	CASRGVAGPTYEQYF
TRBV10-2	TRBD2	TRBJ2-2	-	TGCGCCAGCAGTGGACTAGCGGGGAACACCGGGGAGCTGTTTTTT	CASSGLAGNTGELFF
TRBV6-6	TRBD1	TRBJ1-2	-	TGTGCCAGCAGTTACTCGGGGACAGGGAATGGCTACACCTTC	CASSYSGTGNGYTF
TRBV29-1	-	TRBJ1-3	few	TGCAGCGCGGCGGGTAATACTGGAAACACCATATATTTT	CSAAGNTGNTIYF
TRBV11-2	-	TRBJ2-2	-	TGTGCCAGCAGCCTACGGGCCCTTATGCCCGGGGGGGAGCTGTTTTTT	CASSLRALMPGGELFF
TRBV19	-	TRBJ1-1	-	TGTGCCAGTACCACCACCGGGACCCCAAACACTGAAGCTTTCTTT	CASTTTGTPNTEAFF
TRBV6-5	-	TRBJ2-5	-	TGTGCCAGCAGTTTGGCAGGGGCTCAAGAGACCCAGTACTTC	CASSLAGAQETQYF
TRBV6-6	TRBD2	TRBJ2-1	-	TGTGCCAGCGGCCGGCTAGCGGGGCTCAATGAGCAGTTCTTC	CASGRLAGLNEQFF
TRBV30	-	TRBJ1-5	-	TGTGCCTGGAGTAGAGGGGATAATCAGCCCCAGCATTTT	CAWSRGDNQPQHF
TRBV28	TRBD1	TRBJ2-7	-	TGTGCCAGCATCCGCGATCCCGGGACAGGGCTCGAGCAGTACTTC	CASIRDPGTGLEQYF
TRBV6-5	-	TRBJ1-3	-	TGTGCCAGCAGTTACAGATCCGCTGGAAACACCATATATTTT	CASSYRSAGNTIYF
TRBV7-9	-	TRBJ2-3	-	TGTGCCAGCAGCTTTAGTACCACAGATACGCAGTATTTT	CASSFSTTDTQYF
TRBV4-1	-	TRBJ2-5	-	TGCGCCAGCAGCCAACAAGAGGACTTCTGGGAGACCCAGTACTTC	CASSQQEDFWETQYF
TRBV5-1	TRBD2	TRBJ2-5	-	TGCGCCAGCAGCTTGGTAGGACTAGCGGGAGGTGGTCAAGAGACCCAGTACTTC	CASSLVGLAGGGQETQYF
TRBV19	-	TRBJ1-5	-	TGTGCCAGTACCCTCAAGGTCAAGGCAGGGTATCAGCCCCAGCATTTT	CASTLKVKAGYQPQHF
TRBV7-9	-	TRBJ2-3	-	TGTGCCAGCAGCCTCAGCACAGATACGCAGTATTTT	CASSLSTDTQYF
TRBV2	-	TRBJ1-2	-	TGTGCCAGCAGTGAACGGGGGCGCCAATATGGCTACACCTTC	CASSERGRQYGYTF
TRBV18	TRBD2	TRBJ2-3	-	TGTGCCAGCTCACCCTTCCCGGGACTAGCGGGAGGGTCCACAGATACGCAGTATTTT	CASSPFPGLAGGSTDTQYF
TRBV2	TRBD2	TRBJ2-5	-	TGTGCCAGCAGTGGGACTAGCGGGCTCCAAGAGACCCAGTACTTC	CASSGTSGLQETQYF
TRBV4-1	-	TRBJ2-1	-	TGCGCCAGCAGCCAAGACCTTGCAGCTCGCTACAATGAGCAGTTCTTC	CASSQDLAARYNEQFF
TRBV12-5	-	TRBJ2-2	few	TGTGCTAGTGGTACCTCGAACACCGGGGAGCTGTTTTTT	CASGTSNTGELFF
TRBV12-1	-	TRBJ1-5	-	TGTGCCAGCAGCTCGCCCTTCGGCCTAAGCAATCAGCCCCAGCATTTT	CASSSPFGLSNQPQHF
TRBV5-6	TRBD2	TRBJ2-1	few	TGTGCCAGCAGCTCAACCGCGCGGGAGGGCAGCGCCTACAATGAGCAGTTCTTC	CASSSTAREGSAYNEQFF
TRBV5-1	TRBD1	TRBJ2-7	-	TGCGCCAGCGTACCCGCCTTGGGACAGGGCTCCTACGAGCAGTACTTC	CASVPALGQGSYEQYF
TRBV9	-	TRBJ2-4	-	TGTGCCAGCAGCGTCTTCTTGGGCGGCATTCAGTACTTC	CASSVFLGGIQYF
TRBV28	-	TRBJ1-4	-	TGTGCCAGCAGTTTAAGCCCCGGCGGGGGCGCGGGGGAAAAACTGTTTTTT	CASSLSPGGGAGEKLFF
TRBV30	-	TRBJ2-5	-	TGTGCCTGGAGTCATCCCCCAGGGGGGGCAGAGACCCAGTACTTC	CAWSHPPGGAETQYF
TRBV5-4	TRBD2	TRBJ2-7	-	TGTGCCAGCAGCCCGCGGGGGTTAAGCTCCTACGAGCAGTACTTC	CASSPRGLSSYEQYF
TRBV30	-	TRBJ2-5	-	TGTGCCTGGAGTGTACGTGCGGGCAGCGCCCAAGAGACCCAGTACTTC	CAWSVRAGSAQETQYF
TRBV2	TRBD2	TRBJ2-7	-	TGTGCCAGCAGAGGGAGGGCAGGGGGGACTAGCTACGCCGAGCAGTACTTC	CASRGRAGGTSYAEQYF
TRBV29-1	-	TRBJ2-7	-	TGCAGCTTCTTAACGGGGCCGTGGGAGCAGTACTTC	CSFLTGPWEQYF
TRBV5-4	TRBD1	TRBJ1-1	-	TGTGCCAGCAGCTTGTTGGGACAGGGGGCTGAAGCTTTCTTT	CASSLLGQGAEAFF